Below, one T cell receptor beta chain is given with its context. The data originate from a study of cytomegalovirus exposure and HLA in healthy donors. V lost 4 bases, J lost 6 bases, and 14 bases lay in between. The germline V gene has CDR1 MNHEY and CDR2 SMNVEV (reference sequence). This CDR3 region has 14 residues. 13 Jbeta primers and 60 Vbeta primers were used for the PCR. The protocol was immunoSEQ multiplex PCR, while the TCRdb copy is restricted to in-frame clones and leaves out a portion. The data contain approximately 100,000 clones, around 75% of them singletons. V is TRBV27 and J is TRBJ2-3; D might be TRBD1 (7 bases). The specimen was PBMCs. The sequence came from a male donor in good health and CMV-seropositive. The CDR3, as DNA: TGTGCCAGCAGTTGGGGGGACAGAGGGGATACGCAGTATTTT. It codes for CASSWGDRGDTQYF.